This T cell receptor beta chain was sequenced during a study of cytomegalovirus exposure and HLA in healthy donors. Study-wide results and caveats: Associated with cytomegalovirus, according to the listing, were 170 or so TCR beta chains. Later, an analysis found that TCR clusters from the first cohort tended to co-occur in the 130 or so validation repertoires.

Per the germline V gene, CDR1 is SGHAT and CDR2 is FQNNGV. The CDR3 has 16 residues. V gave up 3 bases and J gave up 4 bases; unmatched junction bases: 4. The assay was immunoSEQ multiplex PCR, and TCRdb's table has in-frame clones only and misses some. The sample has 97,000 or so clones; approximately 94% are singletons. Comment on this clone: What it recognizes is unknown.

Separate from the approximately 600-subject first cohort was the 120-subject validation cohort, to which the donors belonged. The chain employs TRBV11-2 and TRBJ2-3; TRBD2 matches 13 bases. This TCR was sampled from a woman aged 18-29 years in good health and CMV-seronegative. The sample comprised PBMCs. CDR3 region: CASSFRTSGSPDTQYF. CDR3 nucleotide sequence: TGTGCCAGCAGCTTCCGGACTAGCGGGAGCCCAGATACGCAGTATTTT.